Shown below are 4 T cell receptor beta chains from a single sample sequenced in a study of Ad26.COV2.S vaccination and SARS-CoV-2 variants. Documented treatment: some 20 received Ad26.COV2.S at low or high dose, single or two shots; several received placebo; per-sample allocation not given. Sampling was done on day 63 after the first vaccine or placebo injection. Method: immunoSEQ multiplex PCR; TCRdb's copy keeps in-frame clones and lacks some. In the table there are roughly 500,000 clones, nearly 90% of which are singletons. Sequenced material: peripheral blood, taken in a trial of Ad26.COV2.S vaccine versus placebo. The receptors were gathered from a person aged 18 to 65 who received the Ad26.COV2.S COVID-19 vaccine or a placebo.

The chain combines TRBV2 with TRBJ2-7; D not resolved. Germline V gene data show CDR1 as SNHLY and CDR2 as FYNNEI. V was trimmed by 8 bases and J by 7 bases, leaving 15 bases between them. The CDR3 length is 12 residues. DNA for the CDR3: TGTGCCAGCGGCTCTGGGGTGTGGGAGCAGTACGTC. It yields the protein CASGSGVWEQYV.

V and J are TRBV7-6 and TRBJ2-2; D uncertain. The V gene's germline CDR1 is SGHVS and CDR2 FNYEAQ. V was pared by 5 bases and J by 4 bases, with 11 bases between. CDR3 length: 14 amino acids. CDR3 protein: CASSPVMTTGELFF. For the CDR3, the DNA is TGTGCCAGCAGCCCAGTCATGACCACCGGGGAGCTGTTTTTT.

This clone is a singleton in its sample. The gene calls are TRBV30 and TRBJ2-2; 9 bases are a match to TRBD1. From germline, CDR1 is GTSNPN and CDR2 SVGIG (reference sequence). The CDR3 is made up of 15 amino acids. V shed 3 bases, J shed 5 bases, and the junction held 7 bases outside the gene matches. CDR3 sequence: CAWRTLTGGTGELFF. For the CDR3, the DNA is TGTGCCTGGAGGACCCTGACAGGGGGGACCGGGGAGCTGTTTTTT.

The V gene is TRBV19, the J gene TRBJ2-1, with D possibly TRBD1 on 6 matching bases. Germline lookup yields CDR1 LNHDA and CDR2 SQIVND (reference sequence). CDR3 size: 15 residues. Trimming removed 2 bases from V and 5 bases from J, with 13 bases in between. The CDR3 sequence: CASSIRDRSNNEQFF. Here the CDR3 DNA reads TGTGCCAGTAGTATAAGAGACAGGAGTAACAATGAGCAGTTCTTC.